These 22 T cell receptor beta chains were sequenced from one sample in a study of shared clonotypes between healthy human individuals. Only in-frame clones appear in the TCRdb table, and some are missing; sequencing was by immunoSEQ multiplex PCR. The sample includes some 680,000 clones, around 73% seen only once; the top ten take more than 1.5%. The sequenced sample was memory CD4+ T cells sorted from blood. Sample subset: CD45RA-negative fraction. These receptors all stem from a woman younger than 45 in good health.

The chain combines TRBV14 with TRBJ1-2, with 8 bases aligning to TRBD1. Trimming removed 4 bases from V and 7 bases from J; junction bases left unmatched: 11. The germline CDR1 and CDR2 sequences are SGHDN and FVKESK. This CDR3 region has 15 residues. The CDR3 DNA sequence: TGTGCCAGCAGCCCCTGGACAGGGACGCTTGGTGGCTACACCTTC. It specifies CASSPWTGTLGGYTF. Filled out from reference TRBV14 and TRBJ1-2, the complete variable domain reads EAGVTQFPSHSVIEKGQTVTLRCDPISGHDNLYWYRRVMGKEIKFLLHFVKESKQDESGMPNNRFLAERTGGTYSTLKVQPAELEDSGVYFCASSPWTGTLGGYTFGSGTRLTVV.

The chain recombines TRBV30 with TRBJ1-4; D not resolved. The CDR3 spans 11 residues. Per the germline V gene, CDR1 is GTSNPN and CDR2 is SVGIG (reference sequence). The V gene lost 4 bases and the J gene lost 7 bases, with 7 bases spanning the gap. CDR3 bases: TGTGCCTGGATGCGGGGTGAAAAACTGTTTTTT. It yields the protein CAWMRGEKLFF.

This clone has a single count. The J gene is TRBJ1-2, the V gene TRBV4-1, with 12 bases matching TRBD1. Trimming took 6 bases from V and 4 from J; bases not matched to a gene: 9. CDR1 and CDR2 (germline): MGHRA, YSYEKL. This CDR3 contains 16 residues. CDR3 in amino acids: CASRNPGQGASYGYTF. CDR3 DNA: TGCGCCAGCAGGAACCCGGGACAGGGGGCGAGCTATGGCTACACCTTC.

The chain employs TRBV10-3 and TRBJ2-7; 11 nucleotides align to TRBD2. With V trimmed by 3 bases and J by 3 bases, 1 base remained unmatched. The CDR3 sequence is 14 residues long. The germline V gene has CDR1 ENHRY and CDR2 SYGVKD. CDR3 nucleotides: TGTGCCATCAGTGAAGGACTAGCGGGCTACGAGCAGTACTTC. As protein: CAISEGLAGYEQYF.

J is TRBJ2-1 and V is TRBV9, with 7 positions matching TRBD2. The CDR3 is made up of 15 amino acids. Germline loops: CDR1 SGDLS, CDR2 YYNGEE. V lost 0 bases, J lost 5 bases, and 5 bases stayed unmatched. The DNA of the CDR3 is TGTGCCAGCAGCGTAGATGGACTAGGTCACAATGAGCAGTTCTTC. The encoded protein is CASSVDGLGHNEQFF.

The sample holds a few counts of this clone. Other nucleotide sequences from this sample produce the same CDR3. The genes are TRBV29-1 and TRBJ1-1; TRBD1 agrees at 8 bases. The germline gives CDR1 SQVTM, CDR2 ANQGSEA. The CDR3 sequence is 12 residues long. The V and J ends lost 7 bases and 2 bases, in that order; junction bases with no gene match: 3. As DNA, the CDR3 is TGCAGCGGGGGGACAGGCAACACTGAAGCTTTCTTT. Its translation: CSGGTGNTEAFF.

The chain employs TRBV10-3 and TRBJ2-1, with 10 bases that match TRBD2. This CDR3 comprises 16 residues. With 3 bases clipped from V and 7 bases from J, the junction kept 9 bases outside the gene matches. Germline assignment: CDR1 ENHRY and CDR2 SYGVKD. DNA of the CDR3: TGTGCCATCAGTGACCCCTCTAGCGGGAGACGAAATGAGCAGTTCTTC. Amino acids: CAISDPSSGRRNEQFF.

The chain uses TRBV4-1 and TRBJ1-1, with D tentatively TRBD1 (5 bases). This CDR3 is 16 amino acids long. Trimming took off 3 bases at V and 0 bases at J, with 14 bases between the two ends. CDR1 is MGHRA, CDR2 YSYEKL, per germline. This CDR3 reads CASSQIQVFMNTEAFF. DNA for the CDR3: TGCGCCAGCAGCCAGATACAGGTTTTCATGAACACTGAAGCTTTCTTT.

To note about this clone: Given a much more abundant clone one base away, this may be a read error. This chain connects TRBV11-2 to TRBJ2-7; D is unclear. The CDR3 runs 11 residues. Germline V gives CDR1 SGHAT, CDR2 FQNNGV. V gave up 5 bases and J gave up 3 bases, with 5 bases separating them. CDR3 in DNA: TGTGCCAGCAGCCGATACTACGAGCAGTACTTC. Its translation: CASSRYYEQYF.

With respect to this clone: It is likely a read error: a sequence one base away is far more abundant. The chain carries TRBV11-1 and TRBJ2-2, with 11 bases lining up with TRBD1. The germline V gene encodes CDR1 SGHAT and CDR2 FQDESV (reference sequence). V was pared by 5 bases and J by 4 bases, with 3 bases of the junction left unmatched. The CDR3 is 15 amino acids. The CDR3 protein is CASSPGQGVTGELFF. Here the CDR3 DNA reads TGTGCCAGCAGCCCGGGACAGGGGGTCACCGGGGAGCTGTTTTTT.

This clone was detected many times. V gene TRBV4-1 combines with J gene TRBJ1-2; D remains unclear. Trimming took off 4 bases at V and 0 bases at J, with 15 bases between the two ends. Germline V gene lookup returns CDR1 MGHRA and CDR2 YSYEKL. This CDR3 contains 16 residues. CDR3 loop: CASSPFKGGANYGYTF. The CDR3 DNA reads TGCGCCAGCAGCCCTTTCAAGGGAGGAGCTAACTATGGCTACACCTTC.

This rearrangement joins TRBV28 to TRBJ1-4, with D unclear. The CDR3 is made up of 13 amino acids. Germline V gene lookup returns CDR1 MDHEN and CDR2 SYDVKM. Trimming cost V 3 bases and J 11 bases, with 13 bases left between them. The CDR3 bases are TGTGCCAGCAGTTTTTTTAGAGGCCATAAACTGTTTTTT. Amino acids: CASSFFRGHKLFF.

This clone came up a few times. V usage is TRBV4-1 and J usage is TRBJ1-4, with D possibly matching TRBD1 (6 bases). The CDR3 has 19 residues. The germline CDR1 and CDR2 sequences are MGHRA and YSYEKL. The germline V and J ends were trimmed by 3 bases and 4 bases, with 24 bases remaining between them. CDR3 in amino acids: CASSHEAQGVGWDNEKLFF. In nucleotides, the CDR3 is TGCGCCAGCAGCCACGAGGCACAGGGAGTAGGATGGGATAATGAAAAACTGTTTTTT.

This chain links TRBV29-1 with TRBJ2-5; D perhaps matches TRBD2 (5 bases). The end of the DNA is better explained by TRBJ2-7, so the J call may be wrong. The germline V gene encodes CDR1 SQVTM and CDR2 ANQGSEA. The CDR3 runs 12 residues. The CDR3 sequence is CSVTGLDYEQYF. The CDR3 bases are TGCAGCGTAACCGGACTCGACTACGAGCAGTACTTC.

The V and J genes are TRBV7-2 and TRBJ2-2, with D maybe TRBD2 (7 bases). The CDR3 loop spans 16 amino acids. V shed 1 base and J shed 6 bases, with 15 bases lying between them. The germline V gene has CDR1 SGHTA and CDR2 FQGNSA. CDR3 region: CASSLGLAEGAGELFF. The CDR3, as DNA: TGTGCCAGCAGCTTAGGTCTAGCGGAGGGGGCCGGGGAGCTGTTTTTT. The full variable domain, in which reference TRBV7-2 and TRBJ2-2 provide the parts outside the CDR3, is GAGVSQSPSNKVTEKGKDVELRCDPISGHTALYWYRQSLGQGLEFLIYFQGNSAPDKSGLPSDRFSAERTGGSVSTLTIQRTQQEDSAVYLCASSLGLAEGAGELFFGEGSRLTVL.

There are a few counts of this clone. The V and J genes are TRBV7-8 and TRBJ1-1, with D unclear. CDR1 SGHVS and CDR2 FQNEAQ come from the germline V gene. V was trimmed by 1 base and J by 9 bases, leaving 12 bases between them. The CDR3 totals 13 residues. The CDR3 loop is CASSLVVDAKAFF. In nucleotides, the CDR3 is TGTGCCAGCAGCTTAGTAGTCGACGCAAAAGCTTTCTTT.

V gene TRBV5-4 combines with J gene TRBJ1-4, with D tentatively TRBD1 (5 bases). There are 14 residues in the CDR3. Trimming left V 3 bases short and J 4 bases short, with 10 bases between. Germline-derived CDR1 and CDR2 are SGHNT and YYREEE (reference sequence). DNA of the CDR3: TGTGCCAGCAGCTCCGGGGCAAGTAATGAAAAACTGTTTTTT. Its translation is CASSSGASNEKLFF.

The sample holds many counts of this clone. CDR3 protein: CASSQVSDPSSGNTIYF. As DNA, the CDR3 is TGCGCCAGCAGCCAAGTTAGTGATCCGTCCTCTGGAAACACCATATATTTT. This chain uses TRBV4-1 with TRBJ1-3, with unresolved D. The CDR3 loop spans 17 amino acids. V dropped 1 base and J dropped 0 bases, with 13 bases sitting between them. Per the germline V gene, CDR1 is MGHRA and CDR2 is YSYEKL.

The gene calls are TRBV30 and TRBJ1-6; the D is unclear. The CDR3 totals 14 residues. Germline V lookup: CDR1 GTSNPN, CDR2 SVGIG (reference sequence). The germline V and J ends were trimmed by 0 bases and 6 bases, with 9 bases remaining between them. The CDR3 nucleotides read TGTGCCTGGAGTGTACTAAAGGCTAATTCACCCCTCCACTTT. Translating gives CAWSVLKANSPLHF.

Notes on this clone: The sample contains more than one DNA sequence encoding this CDR3. The gene calls are TRBV6-5 and TRBJ2-7; 10 positions agree with TRBD2. This CDR3 region has 15 residues. Germline-derived CDR1 and CDR2 are MNHEY and SVGAGI. J was trimmed by 3 bases and V by 5 bases; bases with no gene match: 7. The CDR3 DNA is TGTGCCAGCAGTCGTGGACTAGCGGACTACTACGAGCAGTACTTC. Translating gives CASSRGLADYYEQYF.

The chain carries TRBV19 and TRBJ2-2; D uncertain. Trimming removed 5 bases from V and 9 bases from J, with 13 bases in between. The length of the CDR3 is 13 residues. Germline V gives CDR1 LNHDA, CDR2 SQIVND (reference sequence). CDR3 bases: TGTGCCAGTAGTCCAGAGCGAGCTAGGGAGCTGTTTTTT. Amino acids: CASSPERARELFF.

This sequence joins TRBV29-1 and TRBJ2-6; weak D call: TRBD1 (5 bases). The CDR3 contains 15 residues. The germline CDR1 and CDR2 sequences are SQVTM and ANQGSEA. With 1 base removed from V and 0 bases from J, the gap between germline ends came to 7 bases. CDR3 coding DNA: TGCAGCGTTGAAGTTGACAGCTCTGGGGCCAACGTCCTGACTTTC. It encodes CSVEVDSSGANVLTF.